The T cell receptor (beta chain) described here comes from a study of blood T cell repertoires in COVID-19. Germline CDR1 reads SGHTA; CDR2 reads FQGTGA. CDR3 length: 17 amino acids. The V gene end was trimmed by 5 bases and the J gene end by 4 bases; junction bases not matched to a gene: 5. Profiled with immunoSEQ multiplex PCR; TCRdb holds only in-frame clones, not every one. Of 84,000 or so clones listed, 75% to 85% are singletons. This clone was found a few times. The J gene is TRBJ2-1, the V gene TRBV7-3, with 16 bases aligning to TRBD2. This clonotype was obtained from a woman of 80 years or more with acute or convalescent COVID-19. Sequenced sample: peripheral blood. The CDR3 nucleotides are TGTGCCAGCAGCCGGGGACTAGCGGGAGGGCCTTACAATGAGCAGTTCTTC. It is translated as CASSRGLAGGPYNEQFF.